Listed below are T cell receptor beta chains from one sample, sequenced in a study of early stage breast cancer tumors. This table comes from immunoSEQ multiplex PCR, and its TCRdb copy is limited to in-frame clones, with some not included. This sample has 40,000 to 60,000 clones, with approximately 78% found just once. Sequencing was carried out using blood. Source of these receptors: a person between 35 and 49 years old with breast cancer. The CDR3 runs from the conserved cysteine through the conserved F or W. D genes are given only for firm matches. A row's size may be missing; if present it is once, few, many or a size class.

clone_size j_call d_call v_call cdr3_aa cdr3_nt
- TRBJ1-5 - TRBV2 CASSVGRRNQPQHF TGTGCCAGCAGTGTTGGCAGACGCAATCAGCCCCAGCATTTT
once TRBJ2-3 TRBD2 TRBV18 CASSPAGLAGAPTQYF TGTGCCAGCTCACCAGCCGGACTAGCGGGAGCCCCTACGCAGTATTTT
- TRBJ2-1 TRBD2 TRBV7-2 CASSLRGGLNEQFF TGTGCCAGCAGCTTGCGGGGGGGGCTTAATGAGCAGTTCTTC
- TRBJ1-2 - TRBV6-5 CASSRDGLYGYTF TGTGCCAGCAGCCGGGACGGACTCTATGGCTACACCTTC
- TRBJ1-5 - TRBV4-1 CASSQAWDGFWPQHF TGCGCCAGCAGCCAAGCTTGGGACGGGTTTTGGCCCCAGCATTTT
- TRBJ2-6 - TRBV9 CASSVGVLPSGANVLTF TGTGCCAGCAGCGTAGGAGTGCTCCCCTCTGGGGCCAACGTCCTGACTTTC
- TRBJ2-7 - TRBV5-1 CASSSFGGAGYEQYF TGCGCCAGCAGTTCCTTTGGAGGGGCGGGATACGAGCAGTACTTC
- TRBJ2-1 - TRBV10-1 CASSHSDEQFF TGCGCCAGCAGCCACTCGGATGAGCAGTTCTTC
- TRBJ2-3 - TRBV4-2 CASSQRWDQSADTQYF TGTGCCAGCAGCCAACGCTGGGACCAATCAGCAGATACGCAGTATTTT
- TRBJ2-5 - TRBV7-9 CASSLPGHQETQYF TGTGCCAGCAGCTTACCCGGGCACCAAGAGACCCAGTACTTC
- TRBJ2-2 - TRBV5-1 CASSLQGHGELFF TGCGCCAGCAGCCTTCAGGGTCACGGGGAGCTGTTTTTT
- TRBJ2-3 - TRBV7-2 CASSPAGDTQYF TGTGCCAGCAGCCCGGCGGGAGATACGCAGTATTTT
- TRBJ1-4 - TRBV7-9 CASNHPGRPNEKLFF TGTGCCAGCAACCATCCCGGCAGGCCTAATGAAAAACTGTTTTTT
few TRBJ2-7 - TRBV5-4 CASSIGDVAAYEQYF TGTGCCAGCAGCATAGGGGACGTTGCCGCCTACGAGCAGTACTTC
- TRBJ2-1 TRBD2 TRBV7-9 CASSPYLAGTRNEQFF TGTGCCAGCAGCCCATACCTAGCGGGGACCCGCAATGAGCAGTTCTTC
- TRBJ2-6 - TRBV7-2 CASSSGAGANVLTF TGTGCCAGCAGCTCAGGGGCTGGGGCCAACGTCCTGACTTTC
once TRBJ2-7 - TRBV30 CAWSSLTPYEQYF TGTGCCTGGAGTTCACTGACCCCTTACGAGCAGTACTTC
- TRBJ2-5 - TRBV5-1 CASSLGSFTGETQYF TGCGCCAGCAGCTTGGGTTCGTTCACTGGGGAGACCCAGTACTTC
once TRBJ2-7 - TRBV5-1 CASSLVADYEQYF TGCGCCAGCAGCTTGGTCGCGGACTACGAGCAGTACTTC
- TRBJ2-7 - TRBV7-9 CASSFQQGGEQYF TGTGCCAGCAGCTTCCAACAGGGTGGCGAGCAGTACTTC
few TRBJ2-1 TRBD2 TRBV5-1 CASRIQGGRAVHEQFF TGCGCCAGCAGAATTCAAGGCGGGAGGGCCGTTCATGAGCAGTTCTTC
few TRBJ2-7 TRBD2 TRBV2 CASQTLRTSGSYEQYF TGTGCCAGCCAAACGTTAAGGACTAGCGGGAGCTACGAGCAGTACTTC
few TRBJ1-2 - TRBV7-2 CASSLAQSVQEGYGYTF TGTGCCAGCAGCTTAGCGCAATCTGTACAGGAGGGCTATGGCTACACCTTC
- TRBJ1-4 TRBD1 TRBV6-1 CASSAQRTGNEKLFF TGTGCCAGCAGTGCCCAGAGGACAGGGAATGAAAAACTGTTTTTT
- TRBJ2-1 - TRBV7-3 CASSSRVGTGASSYNEQFF TGTGCCAGCAGCTCCAGAGTGGGGACGGGAGCGAGCTCCTACAATGAGCAGTTCTTC
few TRBJ1-5 - TRBV4-2 CASSQDSGSRPQHF TGTGCCAGCAGCCAAGACTCGGGGTCAAGGCCCCAGCATTTT
- TRBJ2-1 - TRBV7-9 CASSLVESYNEQFF TGTGCCAGCAGCTTAGTCGAGTCCTACAATGAGCAGTTCTTC
- TRBJ1-3 TRBD1 TRBV7-3 CASIFRGQATSGNTIYF TGTGCCAGCATCTTCCGGGGACAGGCGACTTCTGGAAACACCATATATTTT
- TRBJ2-5 - TRBV30 CAWSVQGGGETQYF TGTGCCTGGAGTGTACAAGGAGGGGGAGAGACCCAGTACTTC
- TRBJ2-7 TRBD2 TRBV30 CAWSVGGSSYEQYF TGTGCCTGGAGTGTGGGGGGGAGCTCCTACGAGCAGTACTTC
- TRBJ1-1 - TRBV19 CASSPYPVGTEAFF TGTGCCAGTAGTCCCTATCCTGTGGGCACTGAAGCTTTCTTT
- TRBJ2-1 - TRBV29-1 CSVDRDEQFF TGCAGCGTTGACAGGGATGAGCAGTTCTTC
medium-sized TRBJ2-7 - TRBV11-3 CASSWGYEQYF TGTGCCAGCAGCTGGGGCTACGAGCAGTACTTC
- TRBJ2-7 - TRBV7-2 CASSLEQGISYEQYF TGTGCCAGCAGCTTAGAACAGGGTATTTCATACGAGCAGTACTTC